These 30 T cell receptor beta chains came from one sample sequenced in a study of T cell responses to AZD1222 COVID-19 vaccine. Libraries were prepared by immunoSEQ multiplex PCR; TCRdb keeps only in-frame clonotypes and omits some of them. Altogether some 180,000 clones are present, roughly 90% being singletons, with the ten largest covering about 1.8%. The input for sequencing was peripheral blood, taken 28 days after the second AZD1222 dose. These receptors were taken from an adult who received the AZD1222 COVID-19 vaccine.

As for this clone: The junction departs from the called germline gene at one end, perhaps through a read error. The J gene is TRBJ1-2, the V gene TRBV3-1 (or the pseudogene TRBV3-2); 9 nucleotides line up with TRBD1. CDR3 length equals 12 residues. Germline V lookup: CDR1 LGHDT, CDR2 YNNKEL (reference sequence). CDR3 loop: CASSPRQGGCTF. The CDR3 region has the DNA TGTGCCAGCAGCCCAAGACAGGGGGGCTGCACCTTC.

The rearrangement joins TRBV2 to TRBJ2-7; 10 bases are a match to TRBD2. Germline CDR1 is SNHLY and CDR2 is FYNNEI. Trimming removed 1 base from V and 2 bases from J; junction bases left unmatched: 8. This CDR3 comprises 17 residues. Here the CDR3 reads CASSEENLGLAAYEQYF. As DNA, the CDR3 is TGTGCCAGCAGTGAAGAGAACCTAGGACTAGCGGCCTACGAGCAGTACTTC.

J is TRBJ1-1 and V is TRBV7-8, with 8 bases identical to TRBD1. The CDR3 consists of 17 residues. The V and J ends lost 1 base and 5 bases, in that order; junction bases with no gene match: 12. Germline V gene sequence: CDR1 SGHVS, CDR2 FQNEAQ. The CDR3 sequence is CASSLDVTGDWVTEAFF. DNA of the CDR3: TGTGCCAGCAGCTTAGATGTGACAGGGGATTGGGTAACTGAAGCTTTCTTT.

There are a few counts of this clone. The chain combines TRBV7-9 with TRBJ1-1; maybe TRBD1 (6 bases). V shed 7 bases and J shed 3 bases, with 18 bases lying between them. The germline gives CDR1 SEHNR, CDR2 FQNEAQ (reference sequence). CDR3 length equals 15 residues. CDR3 sequence reads: CASTILPKGDTEAFF. In DNA form, the CDR3 reads TGTGCCAGCACGATCCTTCCGAAGGGGGACACTGAAGCTTTCTTT.

The chain has TRBV4-1 and TRBJ1-1, with TRBD1 matching 8 bases. The germline gives CDR1 MGHRA, CDR2 YSYEKL. After removal of 3 bases from V and 3 bases from J, the junction contained 3 bases not matched to a gene. The CDR3 totals 14 residues. The CDR3 bases are TGCGCCAGCAGCCACCAGGGGGCGCACACTGAAGCTTTCTTT. Amino acid sequence: CASSHQGAHTEAFF.

V is TRBV11-2 and J is TRBJ1-1; TRBD1 is a possible D gene (5 bases). Per germline, CDR1 SGHAT and CDR2 FQNNGV. V shed 5 bases and J shed 4 bases, with 17 bases lying between them. The CDR3 is 15 residues long. The CDR3, as DNA: TGTGCCAGCAGCCCCCGGACGGGGCTGGCCACTGAAGCTTTCTTT. Amino acids: CASSPRTGLATEAFF.

This rearrangement joins TRBV13 to TRBJ1-2; TRBD1 might be the D (6 bases). Trimming took off 5 bases at V and 6 bases at J, with 10 bases between the two ends. The CDR3 is made up of 12 amino acids. Germline CDR1 PRHDT, CDR2 FYEKMQ (reference sequence). CDR3 in DNA: TGTGCCAGCAGCCGACGACAGGATGGCTACACCTTC. Protein sequence: CASSRRQDGYTF.

The chain is built from TRBV7-2 and TRBJ2-3, with TRBD2 matching 8 bases. Trimming removed 5 bases from V and 8 bases from J; junction bases left unmatched: 15. Looked up from germline, CDR1 is SGHTA and CDR2 is FQGNSA. The CDR3 covers 16 residues. In DNA form, the CDR3 reads TGTGCCAGCAGCCGGGGGGGAGCGGGGATTGCGGGTACGCAGTATTTT. Translated, it gives CASSRGGAGIAGTQYF.

This chain joins TRBV21-1 and TRBJ2-1; the table's TRBD1 call for D was not verified on the DNA. TRBV21-1 is labeled a pseudogene. The length of the CDR3 is 15 residues. As DNA, the CDR3 is TGTGCCAGCAGCAAAGTGACAGGCCCCTACAATGAGCAGTTCTTC. It translates to CASSKVTGPYNEQFF.

This chain connects TRBV5-1 to TRBJ1-4; TRBD1 might be the D (5 bases). The CDR3 covers 15 residues. Germline assignment: CDR1 SGHRS and CDR2 YFSETQ. V lost 2 bases and J lost 8, with 16 bases in between. Written as DNA, the CDR3 is TGCGCCAGCAGCTTTCAACGGACTCGGGGCGAAAAACTGTTTTTT. Residues: CASSFQRTRGEKLFF.

The genes are TRBV2 and TRBJ2-5, with TRBD2 as a possible D gene (6 bases). The CDR3 totals 13 residues. V was cut by 6 bases and J by 3 bases, with 11 bases left in between. Germline-derived CDR1 and CDR2 are SNHLY and FYNNEI. This chain's CDR3 is CASSGRGEETQYF. Written as DNA, the CDR3 is TGTGCCAGCAGCGGGAGAGGTGAAGAGACCCAGTACTTC.

The V gene is TRBV6-4, the J gene TRBJ2-2, with TRBD1 identical over 9 bases. V was pared by 5 bases and J by 6 bases, with 4 bases of the junction left unmatched. From germline, CDR1 is MRHNA and CDR2 SNTAGT. The CDR3 consists of 14 residues. DNA for the CDR3: TGTGCCAGCAGTTACAGACAGGGGGCCGGGGAGCTGTTTTTT. Amino acid sequence: CASSYRQGAGELFF.

This clone was counted once. V and J are TRBV6-2 or TRBV6-3 and TRBJ1-2; possibly TRBD1 for D (5 bases). The CDR3 spans 14 residues. Germline V gene data show CDR1 as MNHEY and CDR2 as SVGEGT. V lost 4 bases to trimming and J lost 5 bases, with 14 bases between them. The CDR3 region is CASSLRGFTYGYTF. The CDR3 region has the DNA TGTGCCAGCAGTTTGAGGGGCTTTACGTATGGCTACACCTTC.

The chain couples TRBV14 to TRBJ1-2, with TRBD1 matching over 8 bases. J gave up 6 bases and V 0 bases, and 12 bases lay outside the gene matches. The CDR3 sequence is 17 residues long. Germline V gene sequence: CDR1 SGHDN, CDR2 FVKESK. The CDR3, as DNA: TGTGCCAGCAGCCAAGATCTTGCAGGGGGCGCTAAGGATGGCTACACCTTC. Translated: CASSQDLAGGAKDGYTF.

This chain uses TRBV7-3 with TRBJ2-3, with D possibly being TRBD1 or TRBD2 (6 bases each). V was trimmed by 2 bases and J by 4 bases, leaving 13 bases between them. The CDR3 contains 15 residues. Per germline, CDR1 SGHTA and CDR2 FQGTGA. For the CDR3, the DNA is TGTGCCAGCAGCTTAGGGGGGCTTGGGGCAGATACGCAGTATTTT. Its protein product is CASSLGGLGADTQYF.

The V gene is TRBV19, the J gene TRBJ2-1; D not certain. The CDR3 sequence is 15 residues long. Per germline, CDR1 LNHDA and CDR2 SQIVND (reference sequence). The V gene lost 7 bases and the J gene lost 3 bases, with 16 bases spanning the gap. This CDR3 reads CASKPEAPLYNEQFF. CDR3 sequence (DNA): TGTGCCAGTAAACCAGAGGCTCCCCTCTACAATGAGCAGTTCTTC.

V and J are TRBV19 and TRBJ2-7, with 8 bases that match TRBD1. After removal of 9 bases from V and 2 bases from J, the junction contained 9 bases not matched to a gene. CDR3 length: 14 amino acids. Germline V gene sequence: CDR1 LNHDA, CDR2 SQIVND (reference sequence). The CDR3, as DNA: TGTGCCAGCAATCCAGGGACAGGCCCCTACGAGCAGTACTTC. Amino acids: CASNPGTGPYEQYF.

V is TRBV6-2 or TRBV6-3 and J is TRBJ2-5, with 14 bases matching TRBD2. The germline V gene encodes CDR1 MNHEY and CDR2 SVGEGT. Trimming took 2 bases from V and 2 from J; bases not matched to a gene: 4. This CDR3 has 17 residues. As DNA, the CDR3 is TGTGCCAGCAGTTACGGGGGGACTAGCGGGAGTCAAGAGACCCAGTACTTC. Translated, it gives CASSYGGTSGSQETQYF.

V is TRBV29-1 and J is TRBJ1-1, with D perhaps TRBD1 (5 bases). Germline CDR1 SQVTM, CDR2 ANQGSEA. V was pared by 5 bases and J by 3 bases, with 19 bases between. The CDR3 covers 15 residues. The chain's CDR3 is CSVSEVARGDTEAFF. In DNA, the CDR3 is TGCAGCGTTTCGGAGGTCGCACGAGGGGACACTGAAGCTTTCTTT. The whole variable domain, filled in from reference TRBV29-1 and TRBJ1-1, reads SAVISQKPSRDICQRGTSLTIQCQVDSQVTMMFWYRQQPGQSLTLIATANQGSEATYESGFVIDKFPISRPNLTFSTLTVSNMSPEDSSIYLCSVSEVARGDTEAFFGQGTRLTVV.

The chain links TRBV6-4 to TRBJ1-6; 7 bases fit TRBD1. Germline CDR1 reads MRHNA; CDR2 reads SNTAGT. This CDR3 comprises 17 residues. V dropped 4 bases and J dropped 4; count of bases not matched to a gene: 10. The CDR3 loop reads CASSGEVTTGYNSPLHF. The CDR3 region has the DNA TGTGCCAGCAGTGGGGAGGTAACGACAGGGTATAATTCACCCCTCCACTTT.

This chain links TRBV5-1 with TRBJ2-7; TRBD1 is a possible D gene (5 bases). This CDR3 region has 12 residues. V lost 3 bases and J 6 bases, leaving 10 bases between the germline ends. Germline V gives CDR1 SGHRS, CDR2 YFSETQ. The CDR3 sequence: CASSSQGLEQYF. The CDR3 DNA follows: TGCGCCAGCAGCTCCCAGGGCCTCGAGCAGTACTTC.

Details on this clone: This specimen includes other DNA sequences encoding the same CDR3. This chain joins TRBV7-9 and TRBJ2-3; 10 nucleotides align to TRBD2. The CDR3 has 15 amino acids. The germline gives CDR1 SEHNR, CDR2 FQNEAQ (reference sequence). J lost 3 bases, V lost 5 bases, and 5 bases had no gene match. In DNA form, the CDR3 reads TGTGCCAGCAGCCCACCGGGACTAGCGACAGATACGCAGTATTTT. Translated, it gives CASSPPGLATDTQYF.

As DNA, the CDR3 is TGTGCCAGCAGAAAACAGGGGGCCCAAGAGACCCAGTACTTC. Amino acid sequence: CASRKQGAQETQYF. The gene calls are TRBV7-9 and TRBJ2-5; 9 nucleotides agree with TRBD1. The CDR3 spans 14 residues. Unmatched junction bases numbered 3, after V lost 6 bases and J lost 1 base. The germline V gene encodes CDR1 SEHNR and CDR2 FQNEAQ (reference sequence).

V usage is TRBV14 and J usage is TRBJ1-1; no definite D call. The CDR3 is 13 residues long. Trimming removed 1 base at V and 10 bases at J, with 13 bases between. Looked up from germline, CDR1 is SGHDN and CDR2 is FVKESK. CDR3: CASSQGLNNRAFF. CDR3 coding DNA: TGTGCCAGCAGCCAAGGACTGAACAATCGAGCTTTCTTT.

This chain links TRBV9 with TRBJ2-1, with D unresolved. This CDR3 comprises 15 residues. The ends were cut back, 0 bases at V and 6 bases at J, with 13 bases in the middle. Germline assignment: CDR1 SGDLS and CDR2 YYNGEE. CDR3 region: CASSVADVLSNEQFF. In nucleotides, the CDR3 is TGTGCCAGCAGCGTAGCGGACGTCCTCAGCAATGAGCAGTTCTTC.

This clone has only one observation. The chain carries TRBV5-6 and TRBJ1-5; TRBD1 is a possible D gene (5 bases). The CDR3 is 15 residues long. Germline V lookup: CDR1 SGHDT, CDR2 YYEEEE. V shed 0 bases and J shed 5 bases, with 12 bases lying between them. The CDR3 loop reads CASSLGQYSYQPQHF. The DNA of the CDR3 is TGTGCCAGCAGCTTGGGACAGTATTCCTATCAGCCCCAGCATTTT.

The CDR3 bases are TGTGCCAGCAGCTTAGACGACAAACAGGGAGATACGCAGTATTTT. This gives the protein CASSLDDKQGDTQYF. J is TRBJ2-3 and V is TRBV11-3; possibly TRBD1 for D (6 bases). This CDR3 has 15 amino acids. Trimming took 0 bases from V and 5 from J, leaving 12 bases between them. Germline-derived CDR1 and CDR2 are SGHNT and YENEEA.

The genes are TRBV5-6 and TRBJ2-5; D is possibly TRBD1 (5 bases). V lost 4 bases to trimming and J lost 5 bases, with 15 bases between them. The CDR3 sequence is 14 residues long. The germline V gene has CDR1 SGHDT and CDR2 YYEEEE. CDR3 sequence reads: CASSIRTLRETQYF. CDR3 nucleotide sequence: TGTGCCAGCAGCATTCGGACATTACGGGAGACCCAGTACTTC.

J is TRBJ1-2 and V is TRBV30, with D hard to call. CDR3 length: 11 amino acids. V lost 3 bases to trimming and J lost 6 bases, with 8 bases between them. Per the germline V gene, CDR1 is GTSNPN and CDR2 is SVGIG (reference sequence). CDR3 residues: CAWSYDNGYTF. The CDR3 nucleotides read TGTGCCTGGAGCTATGACAATGGCTACACCTTC.

The CDR3 sequence is CASSQGAGTASNQPQHF. The CDR3 bases are TGTGCCAGCAGCCAAGGCGCTGGGACAGCCAGCAATCAGCCCCAGCATTTT. The V and J genes are TRBV3-1 (or the pseudogene TRBV3-2) and TRBJ1-5; 7 bases are shared with TRBD1. V was pared by 1 base and J by 1 base, with 7 bases of the junction left unmatched. In germline, CDR1 is LGHDT, CDR2 YNNKEL (reference sequence). The CDR3 consists of 17 residues.